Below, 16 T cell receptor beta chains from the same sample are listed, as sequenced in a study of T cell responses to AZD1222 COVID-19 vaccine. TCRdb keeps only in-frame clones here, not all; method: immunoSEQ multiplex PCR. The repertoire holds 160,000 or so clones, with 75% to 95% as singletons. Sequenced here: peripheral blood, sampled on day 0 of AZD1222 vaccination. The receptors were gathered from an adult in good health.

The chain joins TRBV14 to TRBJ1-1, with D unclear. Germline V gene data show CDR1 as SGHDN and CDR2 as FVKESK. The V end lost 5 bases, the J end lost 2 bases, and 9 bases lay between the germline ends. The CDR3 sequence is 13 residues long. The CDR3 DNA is TGTGCCAGCAGCAGAGGTGGAAACACTGAAGCTTTCTTT. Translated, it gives CASSRGGNTEAFF.

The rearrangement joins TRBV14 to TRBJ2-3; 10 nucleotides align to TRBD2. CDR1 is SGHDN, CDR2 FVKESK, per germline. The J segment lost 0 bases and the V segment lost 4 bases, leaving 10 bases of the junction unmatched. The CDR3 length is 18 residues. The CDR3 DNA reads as TGTGCCAGCAGCCCCCTGCTCCTAGCGGGAGTAAGCACAGATACGCAGTATTTT. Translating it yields CASSPLLLAGVSTDTQYF.

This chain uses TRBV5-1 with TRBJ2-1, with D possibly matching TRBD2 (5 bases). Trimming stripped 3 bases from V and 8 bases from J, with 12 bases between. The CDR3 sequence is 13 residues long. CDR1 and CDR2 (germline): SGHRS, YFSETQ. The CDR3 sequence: CASSWLVEDEQFF. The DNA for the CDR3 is TGCGCCAGCAGCTGGCTTGTGGAGGATGAGCAGTTCTTC.

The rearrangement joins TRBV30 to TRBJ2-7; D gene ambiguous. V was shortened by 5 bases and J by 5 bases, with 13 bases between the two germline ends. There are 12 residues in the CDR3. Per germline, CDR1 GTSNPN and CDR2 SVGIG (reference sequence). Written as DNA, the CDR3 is TGTGCCTGGGGCGGCACTCTCCACGAGCAGTACTTC. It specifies CAWGGTLHEQYF.

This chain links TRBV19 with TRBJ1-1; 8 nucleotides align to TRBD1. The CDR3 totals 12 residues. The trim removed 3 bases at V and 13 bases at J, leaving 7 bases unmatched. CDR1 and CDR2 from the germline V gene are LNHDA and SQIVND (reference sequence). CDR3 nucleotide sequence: TGTGCCAGTAGTATCGGGACAGGAGGATTTTTCTTT. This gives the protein CASSIGTGGFFF.

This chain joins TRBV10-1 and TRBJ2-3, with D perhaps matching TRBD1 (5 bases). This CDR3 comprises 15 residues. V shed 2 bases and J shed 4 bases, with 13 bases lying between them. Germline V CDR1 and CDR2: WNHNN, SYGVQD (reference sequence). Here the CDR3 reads CASSERPGWADTQYF. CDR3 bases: TGCGCCAGCAGTGAGCGGCCAGGGTGGGCAGATACGCAGTATTTT.

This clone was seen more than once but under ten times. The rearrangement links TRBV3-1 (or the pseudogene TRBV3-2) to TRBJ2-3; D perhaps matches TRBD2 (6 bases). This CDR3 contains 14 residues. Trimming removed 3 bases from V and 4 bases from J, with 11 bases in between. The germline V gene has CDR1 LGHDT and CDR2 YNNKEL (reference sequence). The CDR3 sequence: CASSHGGRADTQYF. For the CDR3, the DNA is TGTGCCAGCAGCCATGGAGGGAGAGCAGATACGCAGTATTTT.

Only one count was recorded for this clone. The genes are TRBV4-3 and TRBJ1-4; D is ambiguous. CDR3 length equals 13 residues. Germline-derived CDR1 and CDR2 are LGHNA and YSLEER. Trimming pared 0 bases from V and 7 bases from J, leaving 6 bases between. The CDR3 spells CASSQDRFEKLFF. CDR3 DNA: TGCGCCAGCAGCCAAGATCGGTTTGAAAAACTGTTTTTT.

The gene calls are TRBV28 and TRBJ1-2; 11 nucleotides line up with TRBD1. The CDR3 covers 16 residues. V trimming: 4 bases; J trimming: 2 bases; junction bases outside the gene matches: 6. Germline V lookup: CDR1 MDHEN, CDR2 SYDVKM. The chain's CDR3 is CASSYRTGGVNYGYTF. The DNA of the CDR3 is TGTGCCAGCAGTTACCGGACAGGGGGCGTCAACTATGGCTACACCTTC.

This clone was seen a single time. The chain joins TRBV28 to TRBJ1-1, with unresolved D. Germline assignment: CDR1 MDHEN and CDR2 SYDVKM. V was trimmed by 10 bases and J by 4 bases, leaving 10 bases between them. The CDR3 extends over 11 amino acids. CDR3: CATLSITEAFF. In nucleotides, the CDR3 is TGTGCCACCCTCTCGATCACTGAAGCTTTCTTT.

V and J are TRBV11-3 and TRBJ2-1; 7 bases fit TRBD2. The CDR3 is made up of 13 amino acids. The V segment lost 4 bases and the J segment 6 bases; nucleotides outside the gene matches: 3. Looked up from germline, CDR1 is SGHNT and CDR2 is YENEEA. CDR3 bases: TGTGCCAGCAGCTCCGGACTAGGCAATGAGCAGTTCTTC. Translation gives CASSSGLGNEQFF.

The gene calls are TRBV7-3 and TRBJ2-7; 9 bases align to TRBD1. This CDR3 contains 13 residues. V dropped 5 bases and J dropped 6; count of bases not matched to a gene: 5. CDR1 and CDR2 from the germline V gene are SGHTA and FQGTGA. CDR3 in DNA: TGTGCCAGCAGCCCGGGACAGGGCCTCGAGCAGTACTTC. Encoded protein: CASSPGQGLEQYF.

The CDR3 here is CASSLDGSYNEQFF. CDR3 in DNA: TGTGCCAGCAGCCTGGATGGGAGCTACAATGAGCAGTTCTTC. V usage is TRBV11-2 and J usage is TRBJ2-1, with a weak D call TRBD2 (5 bases). The CDR3 length is 14 residues. The V gene's germline CDR1 is SGHAT and CDR2 FQNNGV. The V end lost 5 bases, the J end lost 3 bases, and 11 bases lay between the germline ends.

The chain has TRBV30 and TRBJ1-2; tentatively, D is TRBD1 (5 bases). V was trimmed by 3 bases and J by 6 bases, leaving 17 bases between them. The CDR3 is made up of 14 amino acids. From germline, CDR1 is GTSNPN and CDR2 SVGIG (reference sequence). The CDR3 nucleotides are TGTGCCTGGAGGGGCCCCGGGGGGAATCATGGCTACACCTTC. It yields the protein CAWRGPGGNHGYTF. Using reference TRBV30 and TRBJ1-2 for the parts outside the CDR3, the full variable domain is SQTIHQWPATLVQPVGSPLSLECTVEGTSNPNLYWYRQAAGRGLQLLFYSVGIGQISSEVPQNLSASRPQDRQFILSSKKLLLSDSGFYLCAWRGPGGNHGYTFGSGTRLTVV.

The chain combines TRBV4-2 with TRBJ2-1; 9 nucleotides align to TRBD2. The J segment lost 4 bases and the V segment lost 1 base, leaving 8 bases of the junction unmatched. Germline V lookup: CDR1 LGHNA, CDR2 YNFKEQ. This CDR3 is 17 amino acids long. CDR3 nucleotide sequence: TGTGCCAGCAGCCAAGCCCCACTAGCGGGTTTATACAATGAGCAGTTCTTC. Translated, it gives CASSQAPLAGLYNEQFF.

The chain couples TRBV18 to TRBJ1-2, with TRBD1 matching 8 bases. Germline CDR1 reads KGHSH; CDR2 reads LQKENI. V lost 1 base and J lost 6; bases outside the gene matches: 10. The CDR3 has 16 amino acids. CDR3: CASSPQTFGQGDGYTF. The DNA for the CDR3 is TGTGCCAGCTCACCACAAACCTTCGGACAGGGTGATGGCTACACCTTC.